The present entry profiles one TCR beta chain with its context. Its antigen is not yet known. Base qualities were left out, and no much larger clone turns up one base away. V was cut back by 6 bases and J by 1 base, leaving a gap of 15 bases between them. The CDR3 contains 16 residues, cysteine and phenylalanine counted. CDR3 DNA is the only sequence kept; it has 48 bases, read in frame from the first base. Via the germline V gene, CDR1 is KGHSH and CDR2 LQKENI. This specimen belongs to a study of response to subunit inactivated influenza vaccine (dated by TCRdb to 2016 to 2019). At the level of the whole study: To follow how T cells responded to a trivalent subunit inactivated influenza vaccine, the researchers relied on deep quantitative profiling of the T cell receptor repertoire. What the study reported, not specific to this receptor: It was suggested by the authors that each seasonal influenza vaccination may recruit only a limited number of new T cells.

Library construction relied on RT-PCR. Sequencing relied on an Illumina HiSeq 2500. Using fastp at Q25 and MiXCR, TCRdb reprocessed the public reads and kept productive beta chains. Each CDR3 protein appears once, grouped with its most common genes and DNA. Here the sample has around 760,000 distinct CDR3 sequences; approximately 14% occur a single time. The top ten hold 6% to 7% of the sample. This sample comprised PBMCs from blood, obtained 14 to 15 days before vaccination. The clonotype was recovered from a man aged 50 to 60 who received an inactivated influenza vaccine. Donor details come from another sample of the same person, matched by shared clones. The V and J segments used are TRBV18 and TRBJ2-2, with the D gene not confidently named. The bases are TGTGCCAGCTCGCACCAACTAAAATTGAACACCGGGGAGCTGTTTTTT. This gives the protein CASSHQLKLNTGELFF.